The TCR beta chain described here comes from a study of T cells after yellow fever vaccination. For the study at large: Those fractions that held only low numbers of cells were prepared using the SMART-Seq v4 Ultra Low Input RNA kit. The study, taken as a whole, reports: Clonotypes appearing in both CD4 and CD8 compartments existed, and their share was small.

V lost 5 bases to trimming and J lost 1 base, with 13 bases between them. The CDR3 totals 15 residues. The germline gives CDR1 MNHEY, CDR2 SMNVEV (reference sequence). A universal primer site and UMIs were added as TCR cDNA was made by 5'RACE template switching. Via MiXCR, TCRdb re-called the 5' RACE reads, giving one row per CDR3 protein. The sample holds roughly 520,000 distinct CDR3 sequences; about a fifth are singletons and the top ten take roughly a sixth. This clonotype has at least ten counts. The antigen is not known. Specimen: PBMCs, collected roughly 20 days after the first yellow fever vaccination. This receptor was obtained from a man aged 18 to 35 who received the YFV17D yellow fever vaccine. The J gene is TRBJ2-3, the V gene TRBV27; D assignment may be TRBD1 or TRBD2 (5 bases each). CDR3 sequence: CASSGKVGGTDTQYF. CDR3 in DNA: TGTGCCAGCAGTGGGAAAGTGGGGGGCACAGATACGCAGTATTTT.